These T cell receptor beta chains were read from a single sample in a study of blood T cell repertoires in COVID-19. This table comes from immunoSEQ multiplex PCR, and its TCRdb copy is limited to in-frame clones, with some not included. The repertoire holds some 65,000 clones, with more than 65% as singletons. Sequencing was done on a sample of peripheral blood. These receptors originate from a woman in her sixties or seventies with acute or convalescent COVID-19. Both conserved end residues are part of each CDR3. D genes are given only for firm matches. The size entry is marked missing in some rows and otherwise reads once, few, many or a size class.

clone_size: NA
v_call: TRBV28
d_call: NA
j_call: TRBJ1-1
cdr3_aa: CASSLSYPNTEAFF
cdr3_nt: TGTGCCAGCAGTTTGAGTTACCCGAACACTGAAGCTTTCTTT

clone_size: NA
v_call: TRBV7-2
d_call: NA
j_call: TRBJ1-5
cdr3_aa: CASSRVDNQPQHF
cdr3_nt: TGTGCCAGCAGCCGGGTAGACAATCAGCCCCAGCATTTT

clone_size: NA
v_call: TRBV19
d_call: NA
j_call: TRBJ1-4
cdr3_aa: CASSGREKLFF
cdr3_nt: TGTGCCAGTAGTGGGAGAGAAAAACTGTTTTTT

clone_size: once
v_call: TRBV3-1/TRBV3-2
d_call: TRBD1
j_call: TRBJ1-2
cdr3_aa: CASSQEQGPGGYTF
cdr3_nt: TGTGCCAGCAGCCAAGAACAGGGGCCGGGAGGCTACACCTTC

clone_size: few
v_call: TRBV6-5
d_call: NA
j_call: TRBJ2-2
cdr3_aa: CASSPSRGTGELFF
cdr3_nt: TGTGCCAGCAGCCCCTCTAGGGGGACCGGGGAGCTGTTTTTT

clone_size: NA
v_call: TRBV2
d_call: NA
j_call: TRBJ1-5
cdr3_aa: CASSEILTGNQPQHF
cdr3_nt: TGTGCCAGCAGTGAAATCCTCACAGGGAATCAGCCCCAGCATTTT

clone_size: few
v_call: TRBV21-1
d_call: NA
j_call: TRBJ2-3
cdr3_aa: CASSKESPGWNADTQYF
cdr3_nt: TGTGCCAGCAGCAAAGAGTCACCGGGGTGGAATGCAGATACGCAGTATTTT

clone_size: NA
v_call: TRBV7-2
d_call: NA
j_call: TRBJ1-3
cdr3_aa: CASSPRVHGTGNTIYF
cdr3_nt: TGTGCCAGCAGCCCTCGGGTGCACGGCACAGGAAACACCATATATTTT

clone_size: NA
v_call: TRBV6-1
d_call: NA
j_call: TRBJ1-3
cdr3_aa: CASSERRSSGNTIYF
cdr3_nt: TGTGCCAGCAGTGAGAGGAGGAGCTCTGGAAACACCATATATTTT

clone_size: once
v_call: TRBV7-9
d_call: TRBD2
j_call: TRBJ2-5
cdr3_aa: CASSLTYGGETQYF
cdr3_nt: TGTGCCAGCAGCTTAACTTACGGGGGGGAGACCCAGTACTTC

clone_size: few
v_call: TRBV6-4
d_call: NA
j_call: TRBJ1-1
cdr3_aa: CASKSSGSTEAFF
cdr3_nt: TGTGCCAGCAAATCCAGTGGGAGTACTGAAGCTTTCTTT

clone_size: NA
v_call: TRBV7-2
d_call: NA
j_call: TRBJ2-7
cdr3_aa: CASSLPPSYEQYF
cdr3_nt: TGTGCCAGCAGCTTACCCCCATCCTACGAGCAGTACTTC

clone_size: NA
v_call: TRBV10-3
d_call: TRBD1
j_call: TRBJ1-2
cdr3_aa: CAISVDRGGGYTF
cdr3_nt: TGTGCCATCAGTGTTGACAGGGGTGGTGGCTACACCTTC

clone_size: NA
v_call: TRBV5-4
d_call: TRBD2
j_call: TRBJ2-7
cdr3_aa: CASSLAGLAGITYEQYF
cdr3_nt: TGTGCCAGCAGCTTGGCCGGACTAGCGGGGATTACCTACGAGCAGTACTTC

clone_size: NA
v_call: TRBV12-5
d_call: NA
j_call: TRBJ1-5
cdr3_aa: CASGLGASNQPQHF
cdr3_nt: TGTGCTAGTGGTTTGGGGGCAAGCAATCAGCCCCAGCATTTT

clone_size: few
v_call: TRBV5-6
d_call: NA
j_call: TRBJ1-2
cdr3_aa: CASSPGMKVGGYTF
cdr3_nt: TGTGCCAGCAGTCCCGGGATGAAGGTCGGTGGCTACACCTTC

clone_size: NA
v_call: TRBV2
d_call: NA
j_call: TRBJ1-5
cdr3_aa: CASSVERGNQPQHF
cdr3_nt: TGTGCCAGCAGTGTCGAGCGGGGCAATCAGCCCCAGCATTTT

clone_size: NA
v_call: TRBV27
d_call: TRBD2
j_call: TRBJ2-7
cdr3_aa: CASSPLSGGKNYEQYF
cdr3_nt: TGTGCCAGCAGTCCGCTCTCCGGGGGGAAAAACTACGAGCAGTACTTC

clone_size: medium-sized
v_call: TRBV6-5
d_call: NA
j_call: TRBJ2-7
cdr3_aa: CASSRTATTYEQYF
cdr3_nt: TGTGCCAGCAGTAGGACAGCGACTACCTACGAGCAGTACTTC

clone_size: NA
v_call: TRBV19
d_call: NA
j_call: TRBJ1-1
cdr3_aa: CASSIGLAGTEAFF
cdr3_nt: TGTGCCAGTAGTATAGGGTTGGCGGGCACTGAAGCTTTCTTT

clone_size: NA
v_call: TRBV18
d_call: NA
j_call: TRBJ2-3
cdr3_aa: CASSPGGRTDTQYF
cdr3_nt: TGTGCCAGCTCACCCGGCGGGCGCACAGATACGCAGTATTTT

clone_size: NA
v_call: TRBV5-1
d_call: TRBD1
j_call: TRBJ2-7
cdr3_aa: CASSPQGAFTYEQYF
cdr3_nt: TGCGCCAGCAGCCCACAGGGGGCGTTCACCTACGAGCAGTACTTC

clone_size: NA
v_call: TRBV7-3
d_call: NA
j_call: TRBJ1-3
cdr3_aa: CASSPDSSLGNTIYF
cdr3_nt: TGTGCCAGCAGCCCTGACAGCTCTCTTGGAAACACCATATATTTT

clone_size: NA
v_call: TRBV5-1
d_call: NA
j_call: TRBJ2-3
cdr3_aa: CASSERQGTDTQYF
cdr3_nt: TGCGCCAGCAGCGAACGACAGGGCACAGATACGCAGTATTTT

clone_size: few
v_call: TRBV11-2
d_call: NA
j_call: TRBJ1-1
cdr3_aa: CASSFGWAGYNTEAFF
cdr3_nt: TGTGCCAGCAGCTTTGGTTGGGCAGGGTACAACACTGAAGCTTTCTTT

clone_size: NA
v_call: TRBV5-5
d_call: TRBD1
j_call: TRBJ1-2
cdr3_aa: CASSFGRTGAFNYGYTF
cdr3_nt: TGTGCCAGCAGCTTTGGTCGGACAGGGGCGTTTAACTATGGCTACACCTTC

clone_size: once
v_call: TRBV11-2
d_call: NA
j_call: TRBJ2-5
cdr3_aa: CASSLESLAQYF
cdr3_nt: TGTGCCAGCAGCTTAGAGAGTTTGGCCCAGTACTTC

clone_size: NA
v_call: TRBV5-6
d_call: NA
j_call: TRBJ2-5
cdr3_aa: CASSTLRETQYF
cdr3_nt: TGTGCCAGCAGTACTTTGCGGGAGACCCAGTACTTC

clone_size: NA
v_call: TRBV24-1
d_call: NA
j_call: TRBJ2-3
cdr3_aa: CATSQRGWADTQYF
cdr3_nt: TGTGCCACCAGCCAGAGGGGGTGGGCAGATACGCAGTATTTT

clone_size: once
v_call: TRBV11-3
d_call: TRBD1
j_call: TRBJ2-4
cdr3_aa: CASSLLDRDEVGNPKNIQYF
cdr3_nt: TGTGCCAGCAGCCTACTAGACAGGGACGAGGTGGGGAACCCCAAAAACATTCAGTACTTC

clone_size: NA
v_call: TRBV9
d_call: NA
j_call: TRBJ1-2
cdr3_aa: CASSVDMAGRGYTF
cdr3_nt: TGTGCCAGCAGCGTAGATATGGCAGGGCGAGGCTACACCTTC

clone_size: NA
v_call: TRBV24-1
d_call: TRBD1
j_call: TRBJ1-4
cdr3_aa: CATSESGTGDEKLFF
cdr3_nt: TGTGCCACCAGTGAATCCGGGACAGGGGACGAAAAACTGTTTTTT

clone_size: NA
v_call: TRBV9
d_call: NA
j_call: TRBJ2-7
cdr3_aa: CASSGGLSYEQYF
cdr3_nt: TGTGCCAGCTCAGGGGGGTTATCCTACGAGCAGTACTTC

clone_size: few
v_call: TRBV9
d_call: TRBD1
j_call: TRBJ1-4
cdr3_aa: CASAGTGFSNEKLFF
cdr3_nt: TGTGCCAGCGCCGGGACAGGGTTTTCTAATGAAAAACTGTTTTTT

clone_size: NA
v_call: TRBV5-1
d_call: NA
j_call: TRBJ1-6
cdr3_aa: CASSLEQAQIGNSPLHF
cdr3_nt: TGCGCCAGCAGCTTGGAACAGGCCCAGATCGGGAATTCACCCCTCCACTTT

clone_size: NA
v_call: TRBV20-1
d_call: NA
j_call: TRBJ2-1
cdr3_aa: CSATQGNEQFF
cdr3_nt: TGCAGTGCTACACAGGGCAATGAGCAGTTCTTC

clone_size: NA
v_call: TRBV6-5
d_call: NA
j_call: TRBJ2-5
cdr3_aa: CASSSQRVGTQYF
cdr3_nt: TGTGCCAGCAGTTCTCAGCGGGTCGGGACCCAGTACTTC

clone_size: few
v_call: TRBV3-1/TRBV3-2
d_call: TRBD1
j_call: TRBJ2-7
cdr3_aa: CASSHRGLDEQYF
cdr3_nt: TGTGCCAGCAGCCATAGGGGGCTGGACGAGCAGTACTTC

clone_size: NA
v_call: TRBV30
d_call: NA
j_call: TRBJ1-2
cdr3_aa: CAWNSQNSPVGYGYTF
cdr3_nt: TGTGCCTGGAACAGCCAAAATTCCCCCGTGGGCTATGGCTACACCTTC

clone_size: few
v_call: TRBV2
d_call: TRBD2
j_call: TRBJ2-5
cdr3_aa: CASSEGLAGGVGSETQYF
cdr3_nt: TGTGCCAGCAGTGAAGGACTAGCGGGTGGCGTTGGGTCTGAGACCCAGTACTTC

clone_size: NA
v_call: TRBV7-8
d_call: NA
j_call: TRBJ1-1
cdr3_aa: CASSLVRAAEAFF
cdr3_nt: TGTGCCAGCAGCTTAGTCAGGGCGGCTGAAGCTTTCTTT

clone_size: NA
v_call: TRBV11-2
d_call: NA
j_call: TRBJ2-5
cdr3_aa: CASSLAGSRETQYF
cdr3_nt: TGTGCCAGCAGCTTGGCCGGGTCTCGAGAGACCCAGTACTTC

clone_size: NA
v_call: TRBV6-5
d_call: NA
j_call: TRBJ2-7
cdr3_aa: CASSPSSYEQYF
cdr3_nt: TGTGCCAGCAGCCCCAGCTCCTACGAGCAGTACTTC

clone_size: few
v_call: TRBV25-1
d_call: TRBD2
j_call: TRBJ2-3
cdr3_aa: CASSDLAGGLDTQYF
cdr3_nt: TGTGCCAGCAGTGATCTAGCGGGGGGTCTAGATACGCAGTATTTT

clone_size: NA
v_call: TRBV28
d_call: NA
j_call: TRBJ1-2
cdr3_aa: CASSSPRGFYRYTF
cdr3_nt: TGTGCCAGCAGTTCCCCCAGGGGATTCTATCGCTACACCTTC

clone_size: NA
v_call: TRBV5-4
d_call: NA
j_call: TRBJ1-3
cdr3_aa: CASSLGRTGVDGNTIYF
cdr3_nt: TGTGCCAGCAGCTTGGGTCGTACGGGGGTGGACGGAAACACCATATATTTT